The clone carrying this T cell receptor beta chain was observed many times. Antigen: not known. TCR beta CDR3 amplification used RNA transcripts. First-round RT-PCR with HTBI primers preceded a second-round multiplex PCR. TCRdb re-called the multiplex PCR reads with MiXCR, one entry per CDR3 protein. The sample contains about 740,000 distinct CDR3 sequences, around 40% of which appear only once. The sample originates from a study of Graves' ophthalmopathy and Graves' hyperthyroidism. Points from the study as a whole: Thyroid clonotypes that were expanded above 0.001 frequency mostly also appeared in blood.

Pregnancy or lactation, uncontrolled infections and other autoimmune diseases were grounds for excluding patients. Someone took the PBMCs out of less than 11 ml of fresh peripheral blood. Per the germline V gene, CDR1 is DFQATT and CDR2 is SNEGSKA (reference sequence). V gave up 6 bases and J gave up 3 bases, with 9 bases separating them. The CDR3 covers 12 residues. Sequencing input: peripheral blood. This TCR was sampled from an adult man with Graves' ophthalmopathy. This chain links TRBV20-1 with TRBJ1-5; tentative D call: TRBD1 (5 bases). The CDR3 DNA sequence: TGCAGTGCACGAGGGGCCAATCAGCCCCAGCATTTT. This codes for CSARGANQPQHF.